What follows is one T cell receptor beta chain and its context. Its specificity is not known. This specimen comes from a study of T cell responses to AZD1222 COVID-19 vaccine. Points from the study as a whole: White British donors predominated, females outnumbered males, and clonal diversity was possibly underestimated.

V was trimmed by 2 bases and J by 3 bases, leaving 10 bases between them. This CDR3 has 14 residues. Per the germline V gene, CDR1 is MGHDK and CDR2 is SYGVNS. The data were produced by immunoSEQ multiplex PCR, yet TCRdb's version contains in-frame clones alone and is incomplete. The profile shows some 130,000 clones, roughly 89% of them singletons. Source: peripheral blood, taken on day 0 of AZD1222 vaccination. The TCR was taken from an adult in good health. The chain carries TRBV25-1 and TRBJ1-1; the D gene is possibly TRBD1 (5 bases). The CDR3 here is CASSEGGFDTEAFF. Written as DNA, the CDR3 is TGTGCCAGCAGTGAAGGGGGGTTCGACACTGAAGCTTTCTTT.